These 32 T cell receptor beta chains were all obtained from the same sample, sequenced in a study of cytomegalovirus exposure and HLA in healthy donors. The PCR made use of 60 Vbeta and 13 Jbeta primers. Sequencing was performed with immunoSEQ multiplex PCR; in TCRdb, only in-frame clones are kept and a portion is missing. Of under 300,000 clones listed, about 83% are singletons. Sequenced: PBMCs. Receptors originate from a woman aged 40 to 50 in good health and CMV-seropositive.

This clone was found once. The rearrangement uses TRBV19 and TRBJ2-5; the match to TRBD2 covers 10 bases. Trimming took 6 bases from V and 3 from J; bases not matched to a gene: 7. The CDR3 has 15 amino acids. The germline CDR1 and CDR2 sequences are LNHDA and SQIVND (reference sequence). The CDR3 protein is CASRPGAGGKETQYF. CDR3 coding DNA: TGTGCCAGTAGACCTGGAGCGGGAGGGAAAGAGACCCAGTACTTC. The variable domain in full, completed from reference TRBV19 and TRBJ2-5, reads DGGITQSPKYLFRKEGQNVTLSCEQNLNHDAMYWYRQDPGQGLRLIYYSQIVNDFQKGDIAEGYSVSREKKESFPLTVTSAQKNPTAFYLCASRPGAGGKETQYFGPGTRLLVL.

This chain links TRBV9 with TRBJ2-2; 12 bases match TRBD2. Germline CDR1 reads SGDLS; CDR2 reads YYNGEE. This CDR3 region has 16 residues. J lost 5 bases, V lost 3 bases, and 5 bases had no gene match. The CDR3 here is CASSAGTSGRTGELFF. The CDR3 DNA follows: TGTGCCAGCAGCGCTGGGACTAGCGGGCGGACCGGGGAGCTGTTTTTT. Filled out from reference TRBV9 and TRBJ2-2, the complete variable domain reads DSGVTQTPKHLITATGQRVTLRCSPRSGDLSVYWYQQSLDQGLQFLIQYYNGEERAKGNILERFSAQQFPDLHSELNLSSLELGDSALYFCASSAGTSGRTGELFFGEGSRLTVL.

In its sample, this clone was seen once. V is TRBV9 and J is TRBJ2-7, with 8 bases matching TRBD1. V lost 0 bases, J lost 5 bases, and 7 bases stayed unmatched. Germline loops: CDR1 SGDLS, CDR2 YYNGEE. The CDR3 extends over 15 amino acids. In DNA form, the CDR3 reads TGTGCCAGCAGCGTAGGTTGGGACAGGAGGGACGAGCAGTACTTC. Protein: CASSVGWDRRDEQYF. The whole variable domain, filled in from reference TRBV9 and TRBJ2-7, reads DSGVTQTPKHLITATGQRVTLRCSPRSGDLSVYWYQQSLDQGLQFLIQYYNGEERAKGNILERFSAQQFPDLHSELNLSSLELGDSALYFCASSVGWDRRDEQYFGPGTRLTVT.

The J gene is TRBJ1-5, the V gene TRBV28, with 9 positions matching TRBD1. Germline CDR1 MDHEN, CDR2 SYDVKM. The CDR3 contains 12 residues. J lost 5 bases, V lost 8 bases, and 1 base had no gene match. The CDR3 region has the DNA TGTGCCAGCGGACAGGGGTATCAGCCCCAGCATTTT. It yields the protein CASGQGYQPQHF.

Remarks on this clone: Other DNA sequences in this sample translate to the same CDR3. The rearrangement joins TRBV5-4 to TRBJ2-7, with D perhaps TRBD2 (5 bases). CDR1 is SGHNT, CDR2 YYREEE, per germline (reference sequence). V gave up 4 bases and J gave up 6 bases, with 14 bases separating them. The CDR3 spans 13 residues. CDR3 DNA: TGTGCCAGCAGCCTGGACGGAGGCGGCGAGCAGTACTTC. It codes for CASSLDGGGEQYF.

The chain uses TRBV4-3 and TRBJ2-1; 8 nucleotides agree with TRBD2. Trimming at V came to 1 base and at J to 8 bases, leaving 10 bases not matched to a gene. The CDR3 is 16 amino acids. Germline assignment: CDR1 LGHNA and CDR2 YSLEER. The CDR3 DNA is TGCGCCAGCAGCCAAGTTGCCGGGACTAGTTCCCATGAGCAGTTCTTC. As protein: CASSQVAGTSSHEQFF.

This clone was observed at least ten times. This chain joins TRBV2 and TRBJ2-6; TRBD1 aligns across 7 bases. V dropped 8 bases and J dropped 0; count of bases not matched to a gene: 1. The germline gives CDR1 SNHLY, CDR2 FYNNEI. The CDR3 length is 14 residues. This chain's CDR3 is CASRQGSGANVLTF. Here the CDR3 DNA reads TGTGCCAGCCGACAGGGCTCTGGGGCCAACGTCCTGACTTTC.

The chain uses TRBV9 and TRBJ1-6; D remains ambiguous. Germline assignment: CDR1 SGDLS and CDR2 YYNGEE. The V gene lost 3 bases and the J gene lost 4 bases, with 5 bases spanning the gap. The CDR3 sequence is 13 residues long. DNA for the CDR3: TGTGCCAGCAGCGCAGATTATAATTCACCCCTCCACTTT. Protein sequence: CASSADYNSPLHF.

The chain uses TRBV4-1 and TRBJ2-7; 10 bases map to TRBD2. Germline CDR1 and CDR2: MGHRA and YSYEKL. With 1 base clipped from V and 4 bases from J, the junction kept 4 bases outside the gene matches. The length of the CDR3 is 15 residues. CDR3 region: CASSQASGSTYEQYF. In DNA form, the CDR3 reads TGCGCCAGCAGCCAAGCTAGCGGGAGTACATACGAGCAGTACTTC.

The chain recombines TRBV5-4 with TRBJ2-1; TRBD2 agrees at 7 bases. V trimming: 3 bases; J trimming: 6 bases; junction bases outside the gene matches: 0. The CDR3 is 12 amino acids. Looked up from germline, CDR1 is SGHNT and CDR2 is YYREEE (reference sequence). CDR3 region: CASSWGGNEQFF. CDR3 nucleotide sequence: TGTGCCAGCAGCTGGGGGGGCAATGAGCAGTTCTTC.

This clone was recorded once. The chain couples TRBV21-1 to TRBJ2-7; the table calls TRBD1, which could not be checked here. TRBV21-1 is tagged as a pseudogene. The CDR3 contains 17 residues. The CDR3 DNA is TGTGCCAGCAGCAAAAGGATCCGGGACAGGGGTTCCTACGAGCAGTACTTC. Protein: CASSKRIRDRGSYEQYF.

The V and J genes are TRBV15 and TRBJ2-7, with D possibly being TRBD1 (6 bases). Trimming shortened V by 0 bases and J by 0 bases, and 12 bases separated the two germline ends. The CDR3 is 16 residues long. The V gene's germline CDR1 is LNHNV and CDR2 YYDKDF (reference sequence). The CDR3 reads CATSRDRTASSYEQYF. The CDR3 region has the DNA TGTGCCACCAGCAGAGACCGGACAGCGAGCTCCTACGAGCAGTACTTC.

V usage is TRBV7-9 and J usage is TRBJ1-1; TRBD1 agrees at 7 bases. This CDR3 spans 15 amino acids. The junction had 7 bases not matched to a gene; V was cut back by 5 bases and J by 1 base. Germline V CDR1 and CDR2: SEHNR, FQNEAQ (reference sequence). The CDR3 DNA sequence: TGTGCCAGCAGCCCCATACAGGGGAAGAACACTGAAGCTTTCTTT. Protein product: CASSPIQGKNTEAFF.

V usage is TRBV2 and J usage is TRBJ2-3, with 7 bases matching TRBD2. V trimming: 5 bases; J trimming: 0 bases; junction bases outside the gene matches: 5. This CDR3 region has 15 residues. Germline values: CDR1 SNHLY, CDR2 FYNNEI. The CDR3 DNA reads as TGTGCCAGCAGTCCCCTGGGACTAAGCACAGATACGCAGTATTTT. Encoded protein: CASSPLGLSTDTQYF. Using reference TRBV2 and TRBJ2-3 for the parts outside the CDR3, the full variable domain is EPEVTQTPSHQVTQMGQEVILRCVPISNHLYFYWYRQILGQKVEFLVSFYNNEISEKSEIFDDQFSVERPDGSNFTLKIRSTKLEDSAMYFCASSPLGLSTDTQYFGPGTRLTVL.

This clone has a single count. The chain combines TRBV15 with TRBJ2-2; D uncertain. V lost 2 bases, J lost 8 bases, and 3 bases lay in between. This CDR3 region has 11 residues. Germline assignment: CDR1 LNHNV and CDR2 YYDKDF (reference sequence). In DNA, the CDR3 is TGTGCCACCAGCAGATCGGGGGAGCTGTTTTTT. It yields the protein CATSRSGELFF.

This clone was seen only a few times. The rearrangement joins TRBV7-8 to TRBJ2-7, with D possibly being TRBD1 (6 bases). Germline values: CDR1 SGHVS, CDR2 FQNEAQ. This CDR3 spans 15 amino acids. The germline V and J ends were trimmed by 2 bases and 2 bases, with 13 bases remaining between them. The CDR3 loop reads CASSLLEGVAYEQYF. The CDR3 DNA reads as TGTGCCAGCAGCTTATTAGAGGGGGTAGCCTACGAGCAGTACTTC.

The CDR3 sequence: CASSLWADSNTGELFF. Here the CDR3 DNA reads TGTGCCAGCAGTCTCTGGGCGGACTCGAACACCGGGGAGCTGTTTTTT. V is TRBV25-1 and J is TRBJ2-2; weak D call: TRBD2 (5 bases). Trimming removed 5 bases at V and 0 bases at J, with 13 bases between. The CDR3 sequence is 16 residues long. Per germline, CDR1 MGHDK and CDR2 SYGVNS.

A few counts support this clone. The chain links TRBV19 to TRBJ1-5, with TRBD1 identical over 9 bases. Germline V CDR1 and CDR2: LNHDA, SQIVND (reference sequence). With V trimmed by 3 bases and J by 3 bases, 6 bases remained unmatched. CDR3 length: 16 residues. The DNA for the CDR3 is TGTGCCAGTAGTATCGTTGGGACAGGGTTCAATCAGCCCCAGCATTTT. Translating it yields CASSIVGTGFNQPQHF.

This chain uses TRBV30 with TRBJ2-5; D unresolved. Germline-derived CDR1 and CDR2 are GTSNPN and SVGIG (reference sequence). This CDR3 has 11 residues. V gave up 4 bases and J gave up 3 bases, with 6 bases separating them. The CDR3 sequence: CAWTLKETQYF. CDR3 in DNA: TGTGCCTGGACCCTAAAAGAGACCCAGTACTTC.

As to this clone: The same CDR3 also results from other DNA sequences found in this sample. V usage is TRBV5-1 and J usage is TRBJ2-3, with 10 bases identical to TRBD2. CDR1 and CDR2 from the germline V gene are SGHRS and YFSETQ. The length of the CDR3 is 16 residues. With 0 bases clipped from V and 1 base from J, the junction kept 2 bases outside the gene matches. The CDR3 protein is CASSLGTSGRTDTQYF. The DNA of the CDR3 is TGCGCCAGCAGCTTGGGGACTAGCGGTCGCACAGATACGCAGTATTTT.

This clone came up a few times. The J gene is TRBJ2-3, the V gene TRBV5-1; TRBD2 matches at 13 bases. Per germline, CDR1 SGHRS and CDR2 YFSETQ. Losses at the gene ends were 3 bases for V and 4 bases for J; bases not matched to a gene: 8. The CDR3 has 17 residues. CDR3 nucleotides: TGCGCCAGCAGCTGGGGACTAGCGGGATTAGTGTCAGATACGCAGTATTTT. Residues: CASSWGLAGLVSDTQYF.

V is TRBV19 and J is TRBJ2-3; D is perhaps TRBD2 (5 bases). This CDR3 contains 14 residues. The V gene's germline CDR1 is LNHDA and CDR2 SQIVND (reference sequence). With 3 bases removed from V and 0 bases from J, the gap between germline ends came to 7 bases. CDR3 bases: TGTGCCAGTAGTATTGGACTTAGCACAGATACGCAGTATTTT. It is translated as CASSIGLSTDTQYF.

The chain carries TRBV19 and TRBJ2-6; D is unclear. From germline, CDR1 is LNHDA and CDR2 SQIVND (reference sequence). With 0 bases removed from V and 0 bases from J, the gap between germline ends came to 6 bases. The CDR3 has 16 residues. The CDR3 bases are TGTGCCAGTAGTATAGATCACAGCTCTGGGGCCAACGTCCTGACTTTC. This sequence encodes CASSIDHSSGANVLTF.

This chain joins TRBV4-3 and TRBJ1-3, with D tentatively TRBD1 (6 bases). The V gene lost 0 bases and the J gene lost 0 bases, with 15 bases spanning the gap. The CDR3 sequence is 18 residues long. Germline assignment: CDR1 LGHNA and CDR2 YSLEER. CDR3 sequence (DNA): TGCGCCAGCAGCCAAGAGGGAGCGGGGGCCAGCTCTGGAAACACCATATATTTT. Translation gives CASSQEGAGASSGNTIYF.

The genes are TRBV19 and TRBJ1-2, with TRBD1 matching 8 bases. The CDR3 length is 14 residues. Germline-derived CDR1 and CDR2 are LNHDA and SQIVND (reference sequence). V was pared by 4 bases and J by 4 bases, with 5 bases of the junction left unmatched. CDR3 region: CASSRGTGAYGYTF. The CDR3 bases are TGTGCCAGTAGTAGGGGGACAGGAGCCTATGGCTACACCTTC.

CDR3 residues: CASSLTARGMGEKLFF. The CDR3 nucleotides are TGCGCCAGCAGCTTGACTGCCAGGGGTATGGGAGAAAAACTGTTTTTT. The chain links TRBV5-1 to TRBJ1-4, with a tentative D call TRBD1 (6 bases). CDR3 length: 16 residues. The germline V gene has CDR1 SGHRS and CDR2 YFSETQ. The ends were cut back, 1 base at V and 8 bases at J, with 18 bases in the middle.

The chain has TRBV6-5 and TRBJ1-5; 7 bases match TRBD1. Germline V gene lookup returns CDR1 MNHEY and CDR2 SVGAGI. The CDR3 covers 15 residues. Germline trimming cut 2 bases from V and 1 base from J; bases unmatched to any gene: 2. As DNA, the CDR3 is TGTGCCAGCAGTTACGAAGGGGGCAGCAATCAGCCCCAGCATTTT. It translates to CASSYEGGSNQPQHF.

The chain uses TRBV9 and TRBJ2-3, with 12 bases lining up with TRBD2. Germline CDR1 SGDLS, CDR2 YYNGEE. V gave up 4 bases and J gave up 6 bases; unmatched junction bases: 12. The CDR3 is 17 residues long. In nucleotides, the CDR3 is TGTGCCAGCAGCCCGCTGACTAGCGGGAGACGATTGGATACGCAGTATTTT. It yields the protein CASSPLTSGRRLDTQYF.

The V call is TRBV28, the J call TRBJ2-3; D is ambiguous. The V end was cut by 4 bases, the J end by 8 bases, with 7 bases between. Germline-derived CDR1 and CDR2 are MDHEN and SYDVKM. This CDR3 comprises 11 residues. The CDR3 here is CASSSRGTQYF. In DNA form, the CDR3 reads TGTGCCAGCAGTTCCCGAGGTACGCAGTATTTT.

The J gene is TRBJ2-1, the V gene TRBV11-2, with D possibly TRBD2 on 6 matching bases. The CDR3 has 16 amino acids. Germline lookup yields CDR1 SGHAT and CDR2 FQNNGV. V was clipped by 2 bases and J by 0 bases, with 11 bases between them. CDR3 in amino acids: CASSLSIGSSYNEQFF. CDR3 nucleotide sequence: TGTGCCAGCAGCTTAAGTATCGGGAGCTCCTACAATGAGCAGTTCTTC. Together with reference TRBV11-2 and TRBJ2-1, the CDR3 gives the full variable domain: EAGVAQSPRYKIIEKRQSVAFWCNPISGHATLYWYQQILGQGPKLLIQFQNNGVVDDSQLPKDRFSAERLKGVDSTLKIQPAKLEDSAVYLCASSLSIGSSYNEQFFGPGTRLTVL.

The chain is built from TRBV18 and TRBJ1-3; 8 bases agree with TRBD1. The V and J ends lost 4 bases and 0 bases, in that order; junction bases with no gene match: 5. The germline CDR1 and CDR2 sequences are KGHSH and LQKENI. The CDR3 is made up of 16 amino acids. CDR3 in DNA: TGTGCCAGCTCACTACAGGGGGGTAACTCTGGAAACACCATATATTTT. Its translation is CASSLQGGNSGNTIYF.

The chain combines TRBV7-9 with TRBJ2-5; 7 bases are shared with TRBD2. The CDR3 extends over 14 amino acids. J lost 2 bases, V lost 3 bases, and 3 bases had no gene match. CDR1 and CDR2 (germline): SEHNR, FQNEAQ (reference sequence). The CDR3 sequence: CASSLRSGQETQYF. CDR3 nucleotide sequence: TGTGCCAGCAGCTTGCGTAGCGGGCAAGAGACCCAGTACTTC. Full variable domain (outside the CDR3, taken from reference TRBV7-9 and TRBJ2-5): DTGVSQNPRHKITKRGQNVTFRCDPISEHNRLYWYRQTLGQGPEFLTYFQNEAQLEKSRLLSDRFSAERPKGSFSTLEIQRTEQGDSAMYLCASSLRSGQETQYFGPGTRLLVL.